The next 25 T cell receptor beta chains were all read from a single sample in a study of neurological immune-mediated disorders. As for time point: longitudinal time-point 1 (baseline). TCRdb itself ran the 5' RACE reads through MiXCR, one entry per CDR3 protein. The sample lists some 49,000 distinct CDR3 sequences; 10% were seen once. The sequenced sample consisted of PBMCs. The receptors come from a woman aged 40 to 50 in good health.

This clonotype occurred many times. The chain has TRBV20-1 and TRBJ2-1, with no clear D. The germline V gene encodes CDR1 DFQATT and CDR2 SNEGSKA (reference sequence). Trimming shortened V by 3 bases and J by 10 bases, and 16 bases separated the two germline ends. The CDR3 has 13 residues. The CDR3 here is CSASLAPVGEQFF. CDR3 sequence (DNA): TGCAGTGCTAGTCTGGCCCCAGTAGGCGAGCAGTTCTTC.

This clonotype was counted at least ten times. This sequence joins TRBV3-1 and TRBJ2-1, with 12 nucleotides matching TRBD2. Per the germline V gene, CDR1 is LGHDT and CDR2 is YNNKEL (reference sequence). J gave up 0 bases and V 4 bases, and 13 bases lay outside the gene matches. The CDR3 covers 20 residues. This CDR3 is CASSRLSGTSGSSSYNEQFF. DNA of the CDR3: TGTGCCAGCAGCCGACTTTCCGGGACTAGCGGGTCGAGCTCCTACAATGAGCAGTTCTTC.

Ten or more counts support this clonotype. The chain couples TRBV27 to TRBJ1-2; no reliable D call. Trimming removed 8 bases at V and 6 bases at J, with 13 bases between. The CDR3 covers 12 residues. The germline V gene has CDR1 MNHEY and CDR2 SMNVEV (reference sequence). DNA of the CDR3: TGTGCCAGCTGCCACCCCGGCGATGGCTACACCTTC. Translating it yields CASCHPGDGYTF.

Ten or more counts support this clonotype. The chain couples TRBV5-1 to TRBJ1-1; 9 bases agree with TRBD1. The CDR3 has 16 residues. The trim removed 4 bases at V and 0 bases at J, leaving 7 bases unmatched. Germline values: CDR1 SGHRS, CDR2 YFSETQ. The CDR3, as DNA: TGCGCCAGCAGCCTGGGACAGGGTGGAATGAACACTGAAGCTTTCTTT. Amino acids: CASSLGQGGMNTEAFF.

This clonotype showed up many times. The chain carries TRBV7-2 and TRBJ2-7; 8 nucleotides agree with TRBD2. The ends lost 3 bases at V and 7 bases at J; junction bases unmatched: 8. This CDR3 spans 14 amino acids. Germline V gene data show CDR1 as SGHTA and CDR2 as FQGNSA. The CDR3 loop reads CASSFSAGAREQYF. The CDR3 coding sequence is TGTGCCAGCAGCTTCTCAGCGGGAGCGAGAGAGCAGTACTTC.

The chain is built from TRBV20-1 and TRBJ2-2, with a possible D match to TRBD2 (6 bases). The length of the CDR3 is 14 residues. V was shortened by 6 bases and J by 1 base, with 12 bases between the two germline ends. Germline values: CDR1 DFQATT, CDR2 SNEGSKA (reference sequence). The CDR3 loop is CSAAGTRNTGELFF. In DNA form, the CDR3 reads TGCAGTGCGGCCGGGACTCGGAACACCGGGGAGCTGTTTTTT.

In this sample, this clonotype turned up many times. The CDR3 loop reads CASSPGQGSHEQYF. The CDR3 DNA reads as TGTGCCAGCAGCCCGGGACAGGGTTCCCACGAGCAGTACTTC. The chain recombines TRBV6-1 with TRBJ2-7, with 9 bases aligning to TRBD1. The CDR3 has 14 residues. The germline CDR1 and CDR2 sequences are MNHNS and SASEGT. Trimming cost V 6 bases and J 5 bases; bases outside gene matches: 8.

This clonotype was seen repeatedly, ten times or more. The CDR3 DNA follows: TGTGCCAGCAGTTTATCGGTCCGAGGCGAGCAGTACTTC. As protein: CASSLSVRGEQYF. The V gene is TRBV27, the J gene TRBJ2-7; D call uncertain. Germline CDR1 is MNHEY and CDR2 is SMNVEV (reference sequence). V lost 0 bases and J 6 bases, leaving 9 bases between the germline ends. CDR3 size: 13 residues.

This clonotype was observed a few times. A read error may explain this, as a much larger clone is one base away. This chain links TRBV20-1 with TRBJ1-1, with 9 positions matching TRBD1. The CDR3 spans 14 residues. Germline CDR1 and CDR2: DFQATT and SNEGSKA (reference sequence). Written as DNA, the CDR3 is TGCAGTGCTCTAAGGACAGGGGCTAAAACTGAAGTTTTCTTT. Translation: CSALRTGAKTEVFF.

This clonotype showed up many times. This rearrangement joins TRBV4-3 to TRBJ1-5, with D perhaps matching TRBD1 (5 bases). The CDR3 is made up of 15 amino acids. Germline CDR1 LGHNA, CDR2 YSLEER. Trimming shortened V by 1 base and J by 5 bases, and 12 bases separated the two germline ends. CDR3 residues: CASSQGWQGHQPQHF. The CDR3 DNA follows: TGCGCCAGCAGCCAAGGATGGCAGGGCCATCAGCCCCAGCATTTT.

This chain uses TRBV7-2 with TRBJ2-7; TRBD1 might be the D (5 bases). This CDR3 spans 14 amino acids. Looked up from germline, CDR1 is SGHTA and CDR2 is FQGNSA. V lost 1 base, J lost 3 bases, and 10 bases lay in between. The chain's CDR3 is CASSLGTTVYEQYF. CDR3 DNA sequence: TGTGCCAGCAGCTTAGGTACGACAGTCTACGAGCAGTACTTC. The full variable domain, with the rest looked up from reference TRBV7-2 and TRBJ2-7, is GAGVSQSPSNKVTEKGKDVELRCDPISGHTALYWYRQSLGQGLEFLIYFQGNSAPDKSGLPSDRFSAERTGGSVSTLTIQRTQQEDSAVYLCASSLGTTVYEQYFGPGTRLTVT.

This clonotype was observed many times. The rearrangement joins TRBV7-2 to TRBJ2-1, with 8 bases fitting TRBD2. Germline CDR1 is SGHTA and CDR2 is FQGNSA. This CDR3 region has 16 residues. J gave up 1 base and V 5 bases, and 7 bases lay outside the gene matches. The CDR3 loop is CASSPRTSRSYNEQFF. CDR3 coding DNA: TGTGCCAGCAGCCCGAGGACTAGCCGGTCCTACAATGAGCAGTTCTTC.

This clonotype has a count of ten or more. The chain uses TRBV5-6 and TRBJ2-7; 7 bases agree with TRBD1. The CDR3 loop spans 15 amino acids. Germline V gene sequence: CDR1 SGHDT, CDR2 YYEEEE. The V segment lost 4 bases and the J segment 3 bases; nucleotides outside the gene matches: 10. The CDR3 sequence is CASSPAGRGYYEQYF. Here the CDR3 DNA reads TGTGCCAGCAGCCCCGCGGGCAGGGGGTACTACGAGCAGTACTTC.

This clonotype was seen repeatedly, ten times or more. V gene TRBV12-3 or TRBV12-4 combines with J gene TRBJ2-1; TRBD2 aligns across 7 bases. V lost 7 bases and J lost 3; bases outside the gene matches: 6. The CDR3 sequence is 14 residues long. The CDR3 is CASNERGYYNEQFF. For the CDR3, the DNA is TGTGCCAGCAACGAGCGGGGCTACTACAATGAGCAGTTCTTC.

This clonotype was counted many times. The rearrangement joins TRBV6-5 to TRBJ2-1; D might be TRBD1 (5 bases). CDR1 is MNHEY, CDR2 SVGAGI, per germline. This CDR3 is 13 amino acids long. The V gene lost 0 bases and the J gene lost 10 bases, with 10 bases spanning the gap. CDR3 in DNA: TGTGCCAGCAGTTACTCGTTAGGGGCCGAGCAGTTCTTC. It yields the protein CASSYSLGAEQFF.

This rearrangement joins TRBV9 to TRBJ2-7; D not certain. The CDR3 has 12 residues. V shed 2 bases and J shed 1 base, with 4 bases lying between them. CDR1 and CDR2 (germline): SGDLS, YYNGEE. The CDR3 bases are TGTGCCAGCAGCGTCGGTTCCTACGAGCAGTACTTC. Protein product: CASSVGSYEQYF.

This clonotype has a count of ten or more. This sequence joins TRBV5-1 and TRBJ2-5; possibly TRBD2 for D (5 bases). This CDR3 has 16 amino acids. Trimming pared 1 base from V and 4 bases from J, leaving 17 bases between. Per germline, CDR1 SGHRS and CDR2 YFSETQ. The CDR3 protein is CASSLSAEAFGETQYF. The CDR3 nucleotides are TGCGCCAGCAGCTTGTCGGCGGAGGCTTTTGGAGAGACCCAGTACTTC. Supplemented by reference TRBV5-1 and TRBJ2-5, the full variable domain reads KAGVTQTPRYLIKTRGQQVTLSCSPISGHRSVSWYQQTPGQGLQFLFEYFSETQRNKGNFPGRFSGRQFSNSRSEMNVSTLELGDSALYLCASSLSAEAFGETQYFGPGTRLLVL.

This clonotype appeared many times. The V call is TRBV6-5, the J call TRBJ1-5; D is undetermined. V was clipped by 2 bases and J by 2 bases, with 13 bases between them. The CDR3 is 16 amino acids. CDR1 MNHEY and CDR2 SVGAGI come from the germline V gene. CDR3 coding DNA: TGTGCCAGCAGTTACCTCCCCGGCGGCTGCAATCAGCCCCAGCATTTT. Translating gives CASSYLPGGCNQPQHF.

This clonotype was recorded many times. Relative to the germline gene, one junction end is altered; a read error may explain this. The rearrangement uses TRBV2 and TRBJ1-5; 8 bases are a match to TRBD1. Germline CDR1 and CDR2: SNHLY and FYNNEI. The CDR3 totals 15 residues. The CDR3 bases are TGTGCCAGCAGGGAAGACAGGGGTTTTCCTCAGCCCCAGCATTTT. Protein sequence: CASREDRGFPQPQHF.

This clonotype was seen repeatedly, ten times or more. The V gene is TRBV7-2, the J gene TRBJ2-1, with 7 positions matching TRBD2. From germline, CDR1 is SGHTA and CDR2 FQGNSA. V dropped 11 bases and J dropped 4; count of bases not matched to a gene: 11. The CDR3 runs to 14 residues. The chain's CDR3 is CAGSTSPNYNEQFF. CDR3 sequence (DNA): TGTGCCGGATCGACTAGCCCTAATTACAATGAGCAGTTCTTC.

The table lists this clonotype with many counts. The J gene is TRBJ1-2, the V gene TRBV20-1; no firm D call. The CDR3 loop spans 11 amino acids. CDR1 is DFQATT and CDR2 is SNEGSKA in the germline V gene (reference sequence). The V end lost 0 bases, the J end lost 11 bases, and 10 bases lay between the germline ends. This CDR3 reads CSARERMGYTF. The CDR3, as DNA: TGCAGTGCTAGAGAACGTATGGGGTACACCTTC.

This clonotype was seen ten or more times. The rearrangement links TRBV7-2 to TRBJ2-7, with a tentative D call TRBD2 (5 bases). This CDR3 spans 13 amino acids. Germline V gene sequence: CDR1 SGHTA, CDR2 FQGNSA. Trimming left V 3 bases short and J 1 base short, with 7 bases between. CDR3 DNA sequence: TGTGCCAGCAGCTTCCCGGGGTCCTACGAGCAGTACTTC. Translating gives CASSFPGSYEQYF.

This clonotype was detected ten times or more. This chain links TRBV12-3 or TRBV12-4 with TRBJ1-2; D gene unclear. This CDR3 is built from 14 residues. Between the trimmed V and J ends, which lost 8 bases and 0 bases, there was a span of 13 bases. The CDR3 bases are TGTGCCAGCTCCCTGCGCAGAACTAACTATGGCTACACCTTC. This encodes CASSLRRTNYGYTF.

In this sample, this clonotype turned up a few times. The chain couples TRBV7-6 to TRBJ2-5; 8 bases map to TRBD2. This CDR3 has 13 amino acids. Germline V gives CDR1 SGHVS, CDR2 FNYEAQ. Trimming cost V 7 bases and J 6 bases; bases outside gene matches: 7. The CDR3 DNA follows: TGTGCCAGCATCGGGGGGGGGATGCAGACCCAGTACTTC. It translates to CASIGGGMQTQYF.

With respect to this clonotype: This sequence may be a read error, since a much larger clone differs from it by one base. The V gene is TRBV20-1, the J gene TRBJ1-5, with 7 nucleotides matching TRBD1. Germline-derived CDR1 and CDR2 are DFQATT and SNEGSKA (reference sequence). The CDR3 spans 14 residues. The CDR3: CSAQDPGGSQPKHF. The DNA for the CDR3 is TGCAGTGCCCAAGACCCAGGGGGTAGTCAGCCCAAGCATTTT.